This T cell receptor (beta chain) stems from a study of cytomegalovirus exposure and HLA in healthy donors. About the research overall: Across roughly 400 genotyped donors, about 80% landed in the Caucasian-associated ancestry cluster.

Study observations and caveats: Previously analyzed data showed that most TCR beta V segments were productive at a frequency of about 90% or about 30%. Later analysis associated a missense DCLRE1C variant with TCR beta V- and J-gene trimming.

Germline CDR1 SGHAT, CDR2 FQNNGV. V lost 1 base, J lost 9 bases, and 6 bases stayed unmatched. There are 14 residues in the CDR3. On this clone itself: Its antigen is not identified.

The PCR employed 60 Vbeta primers together with 13 Jbeta primers. The assay was immunoSEQ multiplex PCR, and TCRdb's table has in-frame clones only and misses some. The sample includes around 140,000 clones, almost 80% seen only once; the top ten take under 1.5%. The sequenced sample consisted of PBMCs. This sequence joins TRBV11-2 and TRBJ2-7, with 10 bases lining up with TRBD2. The receptor was isolated from a female donor in good health and CMV-seronegative. Written as DNA, the CDR3 is TGTGCCAGCAGCTTAGGGGGGCTAGCGGGAGTGCAGTACTTC. Translated, it gives CASSLGGLAGVQYF.